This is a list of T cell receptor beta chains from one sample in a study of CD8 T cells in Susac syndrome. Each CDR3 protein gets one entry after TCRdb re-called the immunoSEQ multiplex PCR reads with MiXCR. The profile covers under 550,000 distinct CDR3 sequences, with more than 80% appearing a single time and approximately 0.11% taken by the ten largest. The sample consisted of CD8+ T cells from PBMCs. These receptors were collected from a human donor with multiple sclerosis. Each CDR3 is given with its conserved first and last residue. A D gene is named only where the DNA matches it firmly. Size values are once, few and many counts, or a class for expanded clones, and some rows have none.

DNA: TGCAGCGTTGAAGTCGGAGCCCTTAGCGGGAGTGATGAGCAGTTCTTC; CDR3: CSVEVGALSGSDEQFF; D: TRBD2; V: TRBV29-1; size: few; J: TRBJ2-1
DNA: TGTGCCTGGAGTCAGGGTACTGAAGCTTTCTTT; CDR3: CAWSQGTEAFF; D: -; V: TRBV30; size: -; J: TRBJ1-1
DNA: TGTGCCAGCAGTATCTCCCCTCACGAGCAGTACTTC; CDR3: CASSISPHEQYF; D: -; V: TRBV27; size: -; J: TRBJ2-7
DNA: TGCAGCGTTGAAGGGGGTATGGGAGACTATGGCTACACCTTC; CDR3: CSVEGGMGDYGYTF; D: -; V: TRBV29-1; size: -; J: TRBJ1-2
DNA: TGTGCCAGCAGTGAAGGTTTAGGGGGATCCTACGAGCAGTACTTC; CDR3: CASSEGLGGSYEQYF; D: -; V: TRBV2; size: -; J: TRBJ2-7
DNA: TGTGCCACCGGACAGGTAAATCAGCCCCAGCATTTT; CDR3: CATGQVNQPQHF; D: TRBD1; V: TRBV6-1; size: -; J: TRBJ1-5
DNA: TGTGCCAGCAGCTTAGCAGACAGGGGGTACGAGCAGTACTTC; CDR3: CASSLADRGYEQYF; D: TRBD1; V: TRBV7-9; size: -; J: TRBJ2-7
DNA: TGCGCCAGCAGCTTAACAATGGGGGGCTCAACAGATACGCAGTATTTT; CDR3: CASSLTMGGSTDTQYF; D: -; V: TRBV10-2; size: -; J: TRBJ2-3
DNA: TGTGCCAGCGTGGGGAGCTCTGAAGCTTTCTTT; CDR3: CASVGSSEAFF; D: -; V: TRBV7-9; size: -; J: TRBJ1-1
DNA: TGCAGCGTTGATATCTCCAGCCCCTATGGCTACACCTTC; CDR3: CSVDISSPYGYTF; D: -; V: TRBV29-1; size: -; J: TRBJ1-2
DNA: TGTGCCAGCAGTCTGGCCCAAGAATCCTACAATGAGCAGTTCTTC; CDR3: CASSLAQESYNEQFF; D: -; V: TRBV27; size: -; J: TRBJ2-1
DNA: TGTGCCAGCAGCCCAGGGACAATAGGTCAGCCCCAGCATTTT; CDR3: CASSPGTIGQPQHF; D: -; V: TRBV7-8; size: -; J: TRBJ1-5
DNA: TGTGCCTCACACGGAGACAACTCCTACGAGCAGTACTTC; CDR3: CASHGDNSYEQYF; D: -; V: TRBV30; size: -; J: TRBJ2-7
DNA: TGTGCCTGGAGTGTATCTGCGAACACTGAAGCTTTCTTT; CDR3: CAWSVSANTEAFF; D: -; V: TRBV30; size: -; J: TRBJ1-1
DNA: TGTGCCAGCAGTTACACGTCCGAAACAGATACGCAGTATTTT; CDR3: CASSYTSETDTQYF; D: -; V: TRBV6-2/TRBV6-3; size: -; J: TRBJ2-3
DNA: TGTGCCAGCAGTTATCATCGGACTAGCCCGGACAGGGAGCAGTTCTTC; CDR3: CASSYHRTSPDREQFF; D: -; V: TRBV6-5; size: once; J: TRBJ2-1
DNA: TGTGCCAGCAGACCGGGACAGGACTACGAGCAGTACTTC; CDR3: CASRPGQDYEQYF; D: TRBD1; V: TRBV27; size: -; J: TRBJ2-7
DNA: TGTGCCAGCAGCTTAGAAAGGGCAGTGAGGACTGAAGCTTTCTTT; CDR3: CASSLERAVRTEAFF; D: -; V: TRBV11-2; size: -; J: TRBJ1-1
DNA: TGCAGCTTTCAAACCGAGGGTGGGCTGATGAACACTGAAGCTTTCTTT; CDR3: CSFQTEGGLMNTEAFF; D: -; V: TRBV29-1; size: -; J: TRBJ1-1
DNA: TGTGCCTCACTCTCTTTTTCGGTGAACACTGAAGCTTTCTTT; CDR3: CASLSFSVNTEAFF; D: -; V: TRBV2; size: -; J: TRBJ1-1
DNA: TGTGCCAGCACCTTGGGAGGCTATCAGCCCCAGCATTTT; CDR3: CASTLGGYQPQHF; D: -; V: TRBV12-3/TRBV12-4; size: -; J: TRBJ1-5
DNA: TGTGCCTGGAGTGTACGTTGGCGGGAGGGGGACGGGGAGCTGTTTTTT; CDR3: CAWSVRWREGDGELFF; D: TRBD2; V: TRBV30; size: -; J: TRBJ2-2
DNA: TGTGCCAGCCTAGGGATGAGGTACGAGCAGTACTTC; CDR3: CASLGMRYEQYF; D: -; V: TRBV2; size: -; J: TRBJ2-7
DNA: TGTGCCAGCAGAAGACTAACCGAGGGCCACGAGCAGTACTTC; CDR3: CASRRLTEGHEQYF; D: -; V: TRBV6-1; size: -; J: TRBJ2-7
DNA: TGTGCCTGGGGCTCCGGGACGAGCTCCTACAATGAGCAGTTCTTC; CDR3: CAWGSGTSSYNEQFF; D: -; V: TRBV30; size: -; J: TRBJ2-1
DNA: TGTGCCAGCAGCTTGGTGCGGGCAGACGGTGTGCCTGAAGCTTTCTTT; CDR3: CASSLVRADGVPEAFF; D: -; V: TRBV5-6; size: -; J: TRBJ1-1
DNA: TGTGCCAGCACGCCCCGGGACAGGGCTTTCAATGAGCAGTTCTTC; CDR3: CASTPRDRAFNEQFF; D: TRBD1; V: TRBV12-3/TRBV12-4; size: -; J: TRBJ2-1
DNA: TGTGCCAGCAGCGTAGGGGGGGCTAGCGAGACCTACGAGCAGTACTTC; CDR3: CASSVGGASETYEQYF; D: -; V: TRBV9; size: -; J: TRBJ2-7
DNA: TGTGCCAGCAGCGCTGGGACTGGTCCAACAACCTACGAGCAGTACTTC; CDR3: CASSAGTGPTTYEQYF; D: -; V: TRBV5-5; size: -; J: TRBJ2-7
DNA: TGCGCCAGCAGCCAAGCCGTAGACCAGCCCCAGCATTTT; CDR3: CASSQAVDQPQHF; D: -; V: TRBV4-1; size: -; J: TRBJ1-5
DNA: TGTGCCTGGAGCTGGGGTTTGGACACTGAAGCTTTCTTT; CDR3: CAWSWGLDTEAFF; D: -; V: TRBV30; size: -; J: TRBJ1-1
DNA: TGTGCCAGCAGCGTAGTAACGGGAGGTCGGACAGATACGCAGTATTTT; CDR3: CASSVVTGGRTDTQYF; D: TRBD2; V: TRBV9; size: few; J: TRBJ2-3
DNA: TGTGCCAGCAGTGAAGTAAGCGGGGATATCATCGGGGAGCTGTTTTTT; CDR3: CASSEVSGDIIGELFF; D: TRBD2; V: TRBV6-1; size: -; J: TRBJ2-2
DNA: TGTGCCAGCAGCTCCACGAATGCGGAGCCCCAGGGGGAGTTCTCCTACAATGAGCAGTTCTTC; CDR3: CASSSTNAEPQGEFSYNEQFF; D: TRBD1; V: TRBV11-2; size: -; J: TRBJ2-1
DNA: TGTGCCAGCAGCTTAGCGCTTTTGGGACAGGGATCAACCGGGGAGCTGTTTTTT; CDR3: CASSLALLGQGSTGELFF; D: TRBD1; V: TRBV7-6; size: once; J: TRBJ2-2
DNA: TGTGCCAGTAGCCCTGTCCTTAATTCGGAATACGAGCAGTACTTC; CDR3: CASSPVLNSEYEQYF; D: -; V: TRBV19; size: -; J: TRBJ2-7
DNA: TGTGCCAGCAGTGACCGGTCCCGGGGGCTTCAGCCCCAGCATTTT; CDR3: CASSDRSRGLQPQHF; D: -; V: TRBV12-3/TRBV12-4; size: -; J: TRBJ1-5
DNA: TGCGCCAGCAGCCAAGTTGTGGCAGGCCTAAGGGTTAACTATGGCTACACCTTC; CDR3: CASSQVVAGLRVNYGYTF; D: -; V: TRBV4-1; size: -; J: TRBJ1-2
DNA: TGCGCCAGCAGCGCGAAAGGACAGGCGGCCTACGAGCAGTACTTC; CDR3: CASSAKGQAAYEQYF; D: TRBD1; V: TRBV5-1; size: -; J: TRBJ2-7
DNA: TGTGCCAGCAGTTTTCGGAACGAGCAGTACTTC; CDR3: CASSFRNEQYF; D: -; V: TRBV27; size: few; J: TRBJ2-7
DNA: TGTGCCAGCAGCTCGAGCGGGAGTCCCTACGAGCAGTACTTC; CDR3: CASSSSGSPYEQYF; D: TRBD2; V: TRBV11-2; size: once; J: TRBJ2-7
DNA: TGTGCCAGCAGTCCGCCTGACAGGGAAGTCTATGGCTACACCTTC; CDR3: CASSPPDREVYGYTF; D: TRBD1; V: TRBV2; size: few; J: TRBJ1-2
DNA: TGTGCCAGCAGCGTAGCTGGTAGCGAAGCCTACGAGCAGTACTTC; CDR3: CASSVAGSEAYEQYF; D: -; V: TRBV9; size: -; J: TRBJ2-7
DNA: TGCGCCAGCAGCTTTTACGCGGACGCCGCGGCGGACGAGCAGTACTTC; CDR3: CASSFYADAAADEQYF; D: -; V: TRBV5-1; size: -; J: TRBJ2-7
DNA: TGTGCCAGCAGTTACCCCCCCGGTATAGAGGGTCGGGAACTGTTTTTT; CDR3: CASSYPPGIEGRELFF; D: -; V: TRBV6-5; size: -; J: TRBJ1-4
DNA: TGCAGTGCTAGACAATGGGCCTTGGATGATGGGGGCACAGATACGCAGTATTTT; CDR3: CSARQWALDDGGTDTQYF; D: -; V: TRBV20-1; size: -; J: TRBJ2-3